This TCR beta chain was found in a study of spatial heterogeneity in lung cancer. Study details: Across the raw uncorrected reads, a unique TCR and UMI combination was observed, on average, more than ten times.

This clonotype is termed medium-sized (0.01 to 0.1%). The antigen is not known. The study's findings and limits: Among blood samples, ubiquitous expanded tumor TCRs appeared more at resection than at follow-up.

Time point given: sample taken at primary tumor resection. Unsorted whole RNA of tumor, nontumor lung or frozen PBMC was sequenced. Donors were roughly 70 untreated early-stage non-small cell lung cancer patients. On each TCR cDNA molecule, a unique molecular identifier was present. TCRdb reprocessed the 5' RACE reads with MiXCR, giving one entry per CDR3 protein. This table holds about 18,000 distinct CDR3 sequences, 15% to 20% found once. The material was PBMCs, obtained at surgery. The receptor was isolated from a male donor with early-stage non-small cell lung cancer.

The CDR3 DNA is TGCAGTGCTAGAGTCCCCGGACAGAAACCCCCATACTCTGGAAACACCATATATTTT. Its protein is CSARVPGQKPPYSGNTIYF. The chain is built from TRBV20-1 and TRBJ1-3, with D possibly being TRBD1 (6 bases). This CDR3 comprises 19 residues. Trimming cost V 1 base and J 0 bases, with 22 bases left between them. Germline lookup yields CDR1 DFQATT and CDR2 SNEGSKA (reference sequence).